These 15 T cell receptor beta chains were sequenced from one sample in a study of cytomegalovirus exposure and HLA in healthy donors. The PCR used 60 Vbeta and 13 Jbeta primers. TCRdb keeps only in-frame clones here, not all; method: immunoSEQ multiplex PCR. The table includes hundreds of thousands of clones, over 65% detected once. The sample taken for sequencing was PBMCs. The receptors originated from a woman aged 60-70 years in good health and CMV-seropositive.

This clone was detected only a few times. The V gene is TRBV19, the J gene TRBJ1-2; 7 bases fit TRBD1. Germline values: CDR1 LNHDA, CDR2 SQIVND (reference sequence). The CDR3 is made up of 15 amino acids. The V gene end was trimmed by 3 bases and the J gene end by 2 bases; junction bases not matched to a gene: 6. The CDR3 bases are TGTGCCAGTAGTATGTTAGGGGGCCAAAACTATGGCTACACCTTC. Translated, it gives CASSMLGGQNYGYTF.

The chain uses TRBV5-1 and TRBJ2-3; 8 bases align to TRBD2. Germline V gives CDR1 SGHRS, CDR2 YFSETQ. The CDR3 has 15 residues. The J segment lost 0 bases and the V segment lost 5 bases, leaving 5 bases of the junction unmatched. In nucleotides, the CDR3 is TGCGCCAGCAGGGCTACTAGCGGTAGCACAGATACGCAGTATTTT. Residues: CASRATSGSTDTQYF.

The V gene is TRBV4-2, the J gene TRBJ2-5, with TRBD2 matching over 11 bases. The CDR3 has 18 amino acids. Germline V gives CDR1 LGHNA, CDR2 YNFKEQ. The trim removed 0 bases at V and 5 bases at J, leaving 11 bases unmatched. The CDR3 sequence is CASSQDTSGGPGVETQYF. The CDR3 DNA reads as TGTGCCAGCAGCCAAGACACTAGCGGGGGCCCGGGGGTGGAGACCCAGTACTTC.

This clone was seen a handful of times. The V call is TRBV5-1, the J call TRBJ1-1; perhaps TRBD1 as D (6 bases). The germline V and J ends were trimmed by 1 base and 0 bases, with 16 bases remaining between them. Germline V CDR1 and CDR2: SGHRS, YFSETQ. The CDR3 consists of 17 residues. CDR3 region: CASSLPRGGALNTEAFF. CDR3 DNA: TGCGCCAGCAGCTTGCCCCGGGGGGGGGCTTTGAACACTGAAGCTTTCTTT.

The chain recombines TRBV19 with TRBJ1-2; 12 bases agree with TRBD1. The CDR3 extends over 13 amino acids. The ends lost 8 bases at V and 8 bases at J; junction bases unmatched: 6. Germline V gene data show CDR1 as LNHDA and CDR2 as SQIVND (reference sequence). In DNA, the CDR3 is TGTGCCAGTGGGGACAGGGGGCGACGAGGCTACACCTTC. Protein product: CASGDRGRRGYTF.

This chain uses TRBV28 with TRBJ2-4; D is possibly TRBD1 (6 bases). This CDR3 has 16 amino acids. V gave up 7 bases and J gave up 0 bases, with 16 bases separating them. Germline CDR1 reads MDHEN; CDR2 reads SYDVKM. The CDR3, as DNA: TGTGCCAGCATCCCGGCAGGGGCCGGAGCCAAAAACATTCAGTACTTC. Amino acid sequence: CASIPAGAGAKNIQYF.

This chain connects TRBV5-4 to TRBJ2-3, with 9 positions matching TRBD2. The V and J ends lost 0 bases and 2 bases, in that order; junction bases with no gene match: 7. CDR3 size: 17 residues. Germline-derived CDR1 and CDR2 are SGHNT and YYREEE (reference sequence). CDR3 protein: CASSLAGSGGPTDTQYF. The CDR3, as DNA: TGTGCCAGCAGCTTGGCCGGTAGCGGGGGACCCACAGATACGCAGTATTTT.

The chain couples TRBV7-7 to TRBJ2-1; TRBD1 aligns across 9 bases. The CDR3 extends over 13 amino acids. After removal of 4 bases from V and 7 bases from J, the junction contained 2 bases not matched to a gene. Germline CDR1 and CDR2: SSHAT and FNYEAQ (reference sequence). The CDR3 DNA follows: TGTGCCAGCAGCTCTGACAGGGGGAATGAGCAGTTCTTC. Translation gives CASSSDRGNEQFF.

The rearrangement joins TRBV9 to TRBJ2-1; 7 nucleotides agree with TRBD2. Germline V gives CDR1 SGDLS, CDR2 YYNGEE. J lost 10 bases, V lost 0 bases, and 10 bases had no gene match. The CDR3 runs 15 residues. Here the CDR3 reads CASSVGGGGSGEQFF. CDR3 DNA: TGTGCCAGCAGCGTAGGGGGGGGAGGATCAGGAGAGCAGTTCTTC.

This clone was picked up a small number of times. This CDR3 is CASSFGGEYGYTF. For the CDR3, the DNA is TGTGCCAGCAGCTTCGGGGGGGAGTACGGCTACACCTTC. V is TRBV5-5 and J is TRBJ1-2, with D possibly matching TRBD1 (5 bases). Trimming removed 2 bases at V and 8 bases at J, with 13 bases between. This CDR3 is built from 13 residues. CDR1 is SGHKS, CDR2 YYEKEE, per germline (reference sequence).

The chain uses TRBV5-1 and TRBJ1-5; TRBD1 might be the D (5 bases). Germline values: CDR1 SGHRS, CDR2 YFSETQ. This CDR3 is 14 amino acids long. The V end was cut by 2 bases, the J end by 5 bases, with 11 bases between. The CDR3 reads CASSFGGGDQPQHF. CDR3 bases: TGCGCCAGCAGCTTCGGCGGGGGGGATCAGCCCCAGCATTTT.

This chain joins TRBV5-4 and TRBJ2-2; 7 bases fit TRBD1. Unmatched junction bases numbered 7, after V lost 3 bases and J lost 2 bases. The germline CDR1 and CDR2 sequences are SGHNT and YYREEE (reference sequence). This CDR3 spans 16 amino acids. In DNA form, the CDR3 reads TGTGCCAGCAGCTCGGCCGGGACAGCTAACACCGGGGAGCTGTTTTTT. Its protein is CASSSAGTANTGELFF.

The rearrangement uses TRBV29-1 and TRBJ1-1, with D hard to call. The germline V and J ends were trimmed by 2 bases and 0 bases, with 7 bases remaining between them. The CDR3 runs to 13 residues. CDR1 and CDR2 (germline): SQVTM, ANQGSEA. The CDR3 DNA sequence: TGCAGCGTTGAACCAGTTATGAACACTGAAGCTTTCTTT. Translating it yields CSVEPVMNTEAFF.

The CDR3 DNA is TGTGCCAGCGGGACAGGGGGCCTCCCGAACTATGGCTACACCTTC. Translated: CASGTGGLPNYGYTF. J is TRBJ1-2 and V is TRBV2; 12 nucleotides agree with TRBD1. V was pared by 8 bases and J by 2 bases, with 6 bases of the junction left unmatched. The CDR3 has 15 amino acids. Germline V gene sequence: CDR1 SNHLY, CDR2 FYNNEI.

This rearrangement joins TRBV30 to TRBJ1-5; 7 bases are a match to TRBD1. The CDR3 contains 12 residues. Germline loops: CDR1 GTSNPN, CDR2 SVGIG (reference sequence). V gave up 3 bases and J gave up 7 bases; unmatched junction bases: 3. CDR3 region: CAWSDRAQPQHF. The CDR3 DNA follows: TGTGCCTGGAGCGACAGGGCCCAGCCCCAGCATTTT.